These T cell receptor beta chains were read from a single sample in a study of identical twins. TCRdb re-called the 5' RACE reads with MiXCR, one entry per CDR3 protein. The sample lists some 560,000 distinct CDR3 sequences; more than 9% were seen once. These same records also appear under a second study, on yellow fever vaccine responses in identical twins.

What was sequenced was PBMCs. These receptors were obtained from a woman aged 18-29 years in good health. Both conserved end residues are part of each CDR3. D genes are given only for firm matches.

cdr3_length j_call d_call v_call cdr3_aa
16 TRBJ2-3 TRBD2 TRBV15 CATSRDGRGDTDTQYF
16 TRBJ1-2 - TRBV2 CASSEVAAAKVYGYTF
16 TRBJ2-7 TRBD2 TRBV2 CASSEGSTSGALEQYF
12 TRBJ2-7 - TRBV7-2 CASSHPIGGQYF
13 TRBJ2-1 TRBD2 TRBV25-1 CASSVGTTAEQFF
16 TRBJ2-5 TRBD1 TRBV5-1 CASNIAGQGGGETQYF
13 TRBJ2-1 TRBD2 TRBV10-3 CAISGGAYNEQFF
16 TRBJ2-3 TRBD1 TRBV9 CASSVGTGFSTDTQYF
13 TRBJ2-5 - TRBV2 CASNFVLGETQYF
15 TRBJ2-7 - TRBV3-1 CASSQVSRLHYEQYF
13 TRBJ1-2 TRBD1 TRBV28 CASSTRDRGGYTF
17 TRBJ2-7 TRBD2 TRBV27 CASGRVSGSGGSYEQYF
16 TRBJ2-3 - TRBV20-1 CSAREGLAGATDTQYF
15 TRBJ2-7 TRBD2 TRBV7-8 CASSISGSPNYEQYF
18 TRBJ2-4 TRBD2 TRBV20-1 CSARGAGGTVLAKNIQYF
13 TRBJ1-5 - TRBV5-1 CASREGDNQPQHF
14 TRBJ2-1 - TRBV7-8 CASSLVGSKDEQFF
17 TRBJ2-7 TRBD2 TRBV28 CASSLWGTSGRAGEQYF
17 TRBJ2-1 - TRBV4-1 CASSQDVGGVGYNEQFF
16 TRBJ1-4 TRBD1 TRBV9 CASSGDRVATNEKLFF
10 TRBJ2-7 - TRBV20-1 CSATSGEQYF
16 TRBJ2-1 TRBD2 TRBV13 CASSSRRLAGDNEQFF
15 TRBJ2-1 TRBD2 TRBV5-1 CASSLGLAGVNEQFF
15 TRBJ2-4 TRBD1 TRBV3-1 CASTQEWDRENIQYF
15 TRBJ1-5 - TRBV6-5 CASSYNGEAGQPQHF
13 TRBJ1-4 - TRBV27 CASSLGAGLELFF
14 TRBJ1-1 - TRBV19 CASSIDLRGTEAFF
13 TRBJ2-1 - TRBV20-1 CSANPSVSNEQFF
12 TRBJ2-7 - TRBV20-1 CSAWDQTYEQYF
13 TRBJ2-5 - TRBV10-3 CAISESTQETQYF
14 TRBJ2-3 TRBD1 TRBV30 CAWSSTGRADTQYF
16 TRBJ1-5 TRBD1 TRBV5-5 CASSLDRDYSNQPQHF
15 TRBJ1-5 - TRBV5-6 CASSLRVSDNQPQHF
14 TRBJ2-1 - TRBV6-5 CASSYSAGRNEQFF
14 TRBJ2-3 - TRBV27 CASSLSPGADTQYF
13 TRBJ2-3 - TRBV4-3 CASSQFYRVTQYF
16 TRBJ2-5 - TRBV7-2 CASSWSGTGNRETQYF
13 TRBJ1-1 - TRBV2 CASSGQGKAEAFF
17 TRBJ2-1 TRBD2 TRBV4-3 CASSQDQSSGRHGEQFF
14 TRBJ1-6 TRBD1 TRBV7-9 CASTSTGDNSPLHF
16 TRBJ2-1 TRBD2 TRBV7-8 CASSLVERGTYNEQFF
13 TRBJ2-7 TRBD2 TRBV12-3/TRBV12-4 CASSVAGGGEQYF
17 TRBJ2-5 - TRBV7-2 CASSLGPLGGTQETQYF
12 TRBJ2-4 - TRBV2 CASSGWENIQYF
14 TRBJ1-5 - TRBV7-2 CASSLGKVPQPQHF
14 TRBJ2-5 - TRBV2 CASRARAPVETQYF
15 TRBJ2-5 TRBD1 TRBV10-3 CARSPGTGGGETQYF
14 TRBJ2-1 - TRBV7-9 CASSLGGCYNEQFF
13 TRBJ1-2 - TRBV12-3/TRBV12-4 CASSSPGAYGYTF
14 TRBJ2-3 TRBD1 TRBV20-1 CSARYGTDTDTQYF
16 TRBJ2-5 TRBD2 TRBV7-8 CASSPRTSGAQETQYF